This T cell receptor beta chain was found in a study of blood T cell repertoires in COVID-19. Study as a whole: Sources were T cells, B-cell-depleted T cells, or PBMCs; the material itself was cDNA or gDNA.

V shed 4 bases, J shed 1 base, and the junction held 3 bases outside the gene matches. CDR1 is SGHRS, CDR2 YFSETQ, per germline. CDR3 length: 15 amino acids. The authors' processing: Reference gene primer amplification in the assay estimated nucleated cell counts. Assay used: immunoSEQ multiplex PCR; TCRdb lists only in-frame clones, some missing. That table furnishes V, J and clone size, whereas the DNA furnished D and trimming. The sample lists 250,000 or so clones, approximately 84% seen once, with 1.5% to 2% in the top ten. In the case of this clone: Other DNA sequences in the same sample also yield this CDR3.

The receptor comes from a woman aged 80 or over with acute or convalescent COVID-19. V and J are TRBV5-1 and TRBJ2-1; 9 nucleotides match TRBD2. Sequencing input: peripheral blood. CDR3 sequence (DNA): TGCGCCAGCAGCACGACTAGCGGATCCTACAATGAGCAGTTCTTC. It is translated as CASSTTSGSYNEQFF.